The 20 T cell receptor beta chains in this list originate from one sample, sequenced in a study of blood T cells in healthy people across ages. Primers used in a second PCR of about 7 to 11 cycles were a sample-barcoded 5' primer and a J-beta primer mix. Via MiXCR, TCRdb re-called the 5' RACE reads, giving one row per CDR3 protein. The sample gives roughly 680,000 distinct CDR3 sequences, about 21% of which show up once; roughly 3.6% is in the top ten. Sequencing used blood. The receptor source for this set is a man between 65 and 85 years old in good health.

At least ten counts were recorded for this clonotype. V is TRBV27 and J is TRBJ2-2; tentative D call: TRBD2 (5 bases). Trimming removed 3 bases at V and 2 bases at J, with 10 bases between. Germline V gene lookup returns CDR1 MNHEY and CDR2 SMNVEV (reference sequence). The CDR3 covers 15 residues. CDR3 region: CASSFLGSNTGELFF. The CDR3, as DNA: TGTGCCAGCAGTTTTCTGGGGAGCAACACCGGGGAGCTGTTTTTT.

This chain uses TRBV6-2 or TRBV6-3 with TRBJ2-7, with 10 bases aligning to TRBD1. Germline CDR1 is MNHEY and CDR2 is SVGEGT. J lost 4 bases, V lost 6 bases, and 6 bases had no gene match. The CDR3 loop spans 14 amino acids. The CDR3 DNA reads TGTGCCAGCAGGGGGACAGGGGCGTCTTACGAGCAGTACTTC. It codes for CASRGTGASYEQYF.

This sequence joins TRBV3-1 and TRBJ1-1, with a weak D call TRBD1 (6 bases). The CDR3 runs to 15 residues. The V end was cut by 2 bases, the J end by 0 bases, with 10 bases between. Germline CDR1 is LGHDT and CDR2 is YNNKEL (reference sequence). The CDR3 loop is CASSQTGTMNTEAFF. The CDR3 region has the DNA TGTGCCAGCAGCCAAACCGGGACAATGAACACTGAAGCTTTCTTT.

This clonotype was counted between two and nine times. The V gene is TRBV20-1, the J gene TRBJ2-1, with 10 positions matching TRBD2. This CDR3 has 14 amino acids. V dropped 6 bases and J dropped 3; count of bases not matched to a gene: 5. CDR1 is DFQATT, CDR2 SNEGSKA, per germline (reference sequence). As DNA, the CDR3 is TGCAGTGCGCCTATAGCGGGAGGCTACAATGAGCAGTTCTTC. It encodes CSAPIAGGYNEQFF.

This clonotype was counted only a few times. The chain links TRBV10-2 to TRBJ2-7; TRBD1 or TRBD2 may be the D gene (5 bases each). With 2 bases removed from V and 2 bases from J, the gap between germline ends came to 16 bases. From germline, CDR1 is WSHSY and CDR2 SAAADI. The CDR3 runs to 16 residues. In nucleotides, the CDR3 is TGCGCCAGCAGTGAGGTCGGGACGGCGCGCGCCTACGAGCAGTACTTC. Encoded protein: CASSEVGTARAYEQYF.

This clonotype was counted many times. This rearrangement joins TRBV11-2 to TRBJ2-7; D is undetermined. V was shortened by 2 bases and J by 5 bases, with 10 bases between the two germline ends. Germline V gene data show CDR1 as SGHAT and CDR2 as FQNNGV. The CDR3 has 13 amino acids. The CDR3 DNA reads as TGTGCCAGCAGCTTACGGGCGTCCGACGAGCAGTACTTC. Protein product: CASSLRASDEQYF.

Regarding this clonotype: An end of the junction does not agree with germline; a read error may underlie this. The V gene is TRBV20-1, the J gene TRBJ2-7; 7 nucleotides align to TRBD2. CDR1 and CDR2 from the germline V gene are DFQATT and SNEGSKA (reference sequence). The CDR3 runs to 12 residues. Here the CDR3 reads CSVGGTLNERYF. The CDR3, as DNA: TGCAGTGTGGGGGGGACCTTAAACGAGCGGTACTTC.

CDR3 region: CASSYSVYGYTF. The CDR3 nucleotides read TGTGCCAGCAGTTACTCAGTCTATGGCTACACCTTC. The chain has TRBV6-2 or TRBV6-3 and TRBJ1-2; D is uncertain. The V gene lost 0 bases and the J gene lost 4 bases, with 3 bases spanning the gap. CDR1 and CDR2 (germline): MNHEY, SVGEGT. This CDR3 spans 12 amino acids.

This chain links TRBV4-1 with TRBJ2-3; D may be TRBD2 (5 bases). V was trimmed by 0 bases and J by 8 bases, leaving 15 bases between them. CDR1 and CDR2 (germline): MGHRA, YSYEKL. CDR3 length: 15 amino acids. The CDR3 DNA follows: TGCGCCAGCAGCCAAGATCTAGCAAAACCAACTACGCAGTATTTT. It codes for CASSQDLAKPTTQYF.

The CDR3 sequence is CAISEQYTSTNEKLFF. For the CDR3, the DNA is TGTGCCATCAGCGAGCAGTACACCTCAACTAATGAAAAACTGTTTTTT. This sequence joins TRBV10-3 and TRBJ1-4; no definite D call. The CDR3 is 16 residues long. Trimming left V 6 bases short and J 0 bases short, with 14 bases between. Germline CDR1 and CDR2: ENHRY and SYGVKD.

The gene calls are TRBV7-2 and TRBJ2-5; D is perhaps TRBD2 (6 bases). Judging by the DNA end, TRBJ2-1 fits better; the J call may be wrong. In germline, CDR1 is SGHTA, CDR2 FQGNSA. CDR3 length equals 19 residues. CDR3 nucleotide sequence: TGTGCCAGCAGCCCCCGACTAGGGCGATACGGGCTCTTATACAATGAGCAGTTCTTC. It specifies CASSPRLGRYGLLYNEQFF.

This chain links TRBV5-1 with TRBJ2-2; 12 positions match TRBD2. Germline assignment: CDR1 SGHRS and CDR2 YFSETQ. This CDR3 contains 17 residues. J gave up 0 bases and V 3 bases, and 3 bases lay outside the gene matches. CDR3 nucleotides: TGCGCCAGCAGCTCGACTAGCGGGAGTGCGAACACCGGGGAGCTGTTTTTT. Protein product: CASSSTSGSANTGELFF. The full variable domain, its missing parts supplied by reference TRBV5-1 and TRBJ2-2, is KAGVTQTPRYLIKTRGQQVTLSCSPISGHRSVSWYQQTPGQGLQFLFEYFSETQRNKGNFPGRFSGRQFSNSRSEMNVSTLELGDSALYLCASSSTSGSANTGELFFGEGSRLTVL.

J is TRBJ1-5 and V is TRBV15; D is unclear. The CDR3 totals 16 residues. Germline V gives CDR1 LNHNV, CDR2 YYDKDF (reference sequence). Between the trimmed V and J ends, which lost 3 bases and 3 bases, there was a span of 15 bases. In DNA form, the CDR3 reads TGTGCCACCAGCAGGAGTAATGTGCAGACCAATCAGCCCCAGCATTTT. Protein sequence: CATSRSNVQTNQPQHF.

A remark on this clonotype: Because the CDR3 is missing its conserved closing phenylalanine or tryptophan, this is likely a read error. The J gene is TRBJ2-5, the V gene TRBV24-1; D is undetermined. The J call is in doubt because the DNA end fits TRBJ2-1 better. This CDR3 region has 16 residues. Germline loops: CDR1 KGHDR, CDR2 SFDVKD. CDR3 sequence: CATSDSSSEAYNEQFL. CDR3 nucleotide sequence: TGTGCCACCAGTGATTCCTCGAGCGAGGCTTACAATGAGCAGTTCCTC.

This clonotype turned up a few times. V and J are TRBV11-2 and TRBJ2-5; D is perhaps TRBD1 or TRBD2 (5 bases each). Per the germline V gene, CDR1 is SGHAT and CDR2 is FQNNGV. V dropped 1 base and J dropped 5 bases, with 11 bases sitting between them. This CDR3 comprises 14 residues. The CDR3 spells CASSLAEGSETQYF. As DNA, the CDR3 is TGTGCCAGCAGCTTAGCTGAGGGGTCCGAGACCCAGTACTTC.

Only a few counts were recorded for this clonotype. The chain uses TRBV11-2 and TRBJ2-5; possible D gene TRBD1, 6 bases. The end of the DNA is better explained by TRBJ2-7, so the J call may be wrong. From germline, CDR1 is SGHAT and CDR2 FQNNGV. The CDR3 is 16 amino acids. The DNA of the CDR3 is TGTGCCAGCAGCAAACTAACCGGGACAATCACCTACGAGCAGTACTTC. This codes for CASSKLTGTITYEQYF.

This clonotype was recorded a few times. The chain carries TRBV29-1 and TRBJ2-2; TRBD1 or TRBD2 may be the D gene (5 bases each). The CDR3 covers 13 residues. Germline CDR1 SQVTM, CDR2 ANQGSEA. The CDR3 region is CSAWGSEDGELFF. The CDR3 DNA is TGCAGTGCTTGGGGGAGCGAGGACGGGGAGCTGTTTTTT.

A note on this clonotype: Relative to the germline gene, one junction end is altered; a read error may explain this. This CDR3 is CDSSSPRWLAGRQAQYF. As DNA, the CDR3 is TGTGACAGCAGCAGCCCTCGTTGGTTAGCGGGGCGTCAGGCTCAGTACTTC. The chain links TRBV11-2 to TRBJ2-5; 8 bases map to TRBD2. The CDR3 loop spans 17 amino acids. Germline V CDR1 and CDR2: SGHAT, FQNNGV.

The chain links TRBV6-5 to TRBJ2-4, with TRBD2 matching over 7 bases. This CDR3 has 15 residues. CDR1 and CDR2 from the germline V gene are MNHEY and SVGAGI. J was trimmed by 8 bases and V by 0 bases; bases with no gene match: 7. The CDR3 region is CASSYSSRGEYIQYF. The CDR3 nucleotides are TGTGCCAGCAGTTACTCCTCTCGGGGGGAGTACATTCAGTACTTC.

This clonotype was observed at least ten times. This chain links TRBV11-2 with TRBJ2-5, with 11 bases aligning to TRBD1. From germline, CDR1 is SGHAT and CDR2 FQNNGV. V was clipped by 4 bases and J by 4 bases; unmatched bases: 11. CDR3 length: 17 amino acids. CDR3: CASSSRTGGVGRETQYF. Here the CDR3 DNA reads TGTGCCAGCAGCTCCCGGACAGGGGGCGTGGGAAGAGAGACCCAGTACTTC.